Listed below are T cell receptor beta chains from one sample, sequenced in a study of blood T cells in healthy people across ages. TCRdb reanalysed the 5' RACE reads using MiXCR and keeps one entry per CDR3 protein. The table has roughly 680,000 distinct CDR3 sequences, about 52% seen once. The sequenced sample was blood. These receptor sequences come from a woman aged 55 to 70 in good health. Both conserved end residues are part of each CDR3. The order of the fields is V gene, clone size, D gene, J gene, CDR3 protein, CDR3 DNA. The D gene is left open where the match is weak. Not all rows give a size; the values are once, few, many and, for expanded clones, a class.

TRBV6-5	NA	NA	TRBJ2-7	CASSYRHSYEQYF	TGTGCCAGCAGTTACCGTCATTCCTACGAGCAGTACTTC
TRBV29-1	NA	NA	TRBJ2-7	CSVEDRGHEQYF	TGCAGCGTTGAAGATAGAGGCCACGAGCAGTACTTC
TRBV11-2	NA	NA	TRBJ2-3	CASSFARGAGQTDTQYF	TGTGCCAGCAGCTTTGCCCGGGGGGCGGGTCAGACAGATACGCAGTATTTT
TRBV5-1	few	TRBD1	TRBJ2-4	CASSSDGQGGSGQYF	TGCGCCAGCAGCTCCGACGGACAGGGTGGTTCAGGGCAGTACTTC
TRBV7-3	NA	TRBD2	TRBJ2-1	CASSLPGLAGANEQFF	TGTGCCAGCAGCTTACCGGGACTAGCGGGAGCTAATGAGCAGTTCTTC
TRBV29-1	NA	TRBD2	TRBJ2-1	CSAAGTSGTSSYNEQFF	TGCAGCGCCGCCGGGACTAGCGGGACCAGCTCCTACAATGAGCAGTTCTTC
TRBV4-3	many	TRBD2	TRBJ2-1	CASSQQYLFVAGGYNEQFF	TGCGCCAGCAGCCAACAATACCTATTCGTAGCGGGAGGTTACAATGAGCAGTTCTTC
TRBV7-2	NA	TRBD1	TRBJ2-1	CASSLPGQGAFNEQFF	TGTGCCAGCAGCCTACCGGGACAGGGGGCGTTTAATGAGCAGTTCTTC
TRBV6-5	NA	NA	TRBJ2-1	CASSPYEGQNNEQFF	TGTGCCAGCAGTCCTTACGAAGGCCAGAACAATGAGCAGTTCTTC
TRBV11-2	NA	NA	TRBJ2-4	CASSLPTQGTTVGLAKNIQYF	TGTGCCAGCAGCTTACCTACCCAGGGTACGACTGTGGGACTGGCCAAAAACATTCAGTACTTC
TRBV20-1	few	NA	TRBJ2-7	CSAIDRIGYEQYF	TGCAGTGCTATAGACAGGATCGGCTACGAGCAGTACTTC
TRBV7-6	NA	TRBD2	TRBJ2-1	CASSSVAGSSYNEQFF	TGTGCCAGCAGCTCTGTAGCGGGTTCCTCCTACAATGAGCAGTTCTTC
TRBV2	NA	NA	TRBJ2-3	CASSVGAPGPDTQYF	TGTGCCAGCAGTGTTGGGGCCCCCGGCCCAGATACGCAGTATTTT
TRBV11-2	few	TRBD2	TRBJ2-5	CASSRRPPSGQETQYF	TGTGCCAGCAGCCGGCGCCCCCCTAGCGGGCAAGAGACCCAGTACTTC
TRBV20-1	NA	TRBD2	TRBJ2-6	CSSLVASGANILTF	TGCAGTTCCCTAGTCGCTAGCGGGGCCAACATCCTGACTTTC
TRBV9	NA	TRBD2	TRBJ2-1	CASSVEGLAGGSEQFF	TGTGCCAGCAGCGTAGAGGGACTAGCGGGAGGCAGTGAGCAGTTCTTC
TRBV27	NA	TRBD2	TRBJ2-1	CASSPRGLGGEQFF	TGTGCCAGCAGTCCCAGAGGGTTGGGGGGGGAGCAGTTCTTC
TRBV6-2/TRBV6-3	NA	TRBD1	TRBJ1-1	CASSYPMGQPRLNTEAFF	TGTGCCAGCAGTTACCCCATGGGACAGCCCAGGTTGAACACTGAAGCTTTCTTT
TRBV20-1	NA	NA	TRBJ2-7	CSAPPVAALPYEQYF	TGCAGTGCCCCCCCAGTAGCGGCACTTCCCTACGAGCAGTACTTC
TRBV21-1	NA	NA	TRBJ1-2	CASSKDGGQGNYGYTF	TGTGCCAGCAGCAAAGACGGAGGACAGGGTAACTATGGCTACACCTTC
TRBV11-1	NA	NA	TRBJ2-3	CASSWDRKGDTQYF	TGTGCCAGCAGCTGGGATAGGAAAGGAGATACGCAGTATTTT
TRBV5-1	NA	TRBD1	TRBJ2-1	CASSLSAGGTYNEQFF	TGCGCCAGCAGCTTGTCGGCAGGGGGAACCTACAATGAGCAGTTCTTC
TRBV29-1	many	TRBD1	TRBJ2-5	CSVYRGDETQYF	TGCAGCGTATACAGGGGGGATGAGACCCAGTACTTC
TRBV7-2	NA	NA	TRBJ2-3	CASNPKPGQTAETQYF	TGTGCCAGCAATCCCAAACCAGGACAAACGGCAGAGACGCAGTATTTT
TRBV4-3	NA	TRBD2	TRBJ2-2	CASSQGPSGSSGELFF	TGCGCCAGCAGCCAAGGTCCTAGCGGGAGCTCCGGGGAGCTGTTTTTT
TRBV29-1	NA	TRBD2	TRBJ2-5	CSVGTSHQETQYF	TGCAGCGTTGGGACTAGCCATCAAGAGACCCAGTACTTC
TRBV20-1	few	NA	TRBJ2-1	CSARNWRAAYNEQFF	TGCAGTGCTAGAAATTGGCGAGCGGCGTACAATGAGCAGTTCTTC
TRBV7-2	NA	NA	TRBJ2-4	CASSSRQRPNIQYF	TGTGCCAGCAGCTCCCGACAGCGTCCAAACATTCAGTACTTC
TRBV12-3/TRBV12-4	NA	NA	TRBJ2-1	CASLTPSGPSYNEQFF	TGTGCCAGTTTGACCCCCAGCGGTCCTTCCTACAATGAGCAGTTCTTC
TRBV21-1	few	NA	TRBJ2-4	CASSCRPWTGKTKNIQYF	TGTGCCAGCAGCTGCCGGCCGTGGACAGGGAAGACCAAAAACATTCAGTACTTC
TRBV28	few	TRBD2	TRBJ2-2	CASTGGGTDSGGELFF	TGTGCCAGCACGGGAGGCGGGACTGATTCAGGCGGGGAGCTGTTTTTT